The sequence of this TCR beta chain was determined in a study of identical twins. MiXCR, applied by TCRdb to the 5' RACE reads, yields one record per CDR3 protein. The sample lists about 1.7 million distinct CDR3 sequences; 32% were seen once. This clonotype appeared a single time. The specimen sequenced was cord blood. This receptor was identified in a newborn girl in good health.

The CDR3 protein is CASSVVGGNNEQFF. CDR3 in DNA: TGTGCCAGCAGCGTAGTGGGCGGGAACAATGAGCAGTTCTTC. J is TRBJ2-1 and V is TRBV9; the D gene is possibly TRBD2 (6 bases). With 0 bases removed from V and 5 bases from J, the gap between germline ends came to 9 bases. This CDR3 is built from 14 residues. Germline CDR1 is SGDLS and CDR2 is YYNGEE.